This is a list of T cell receptor beta chains from one sample in a study of T cells after yellow fever vaccination. TCRdb re-called the 5' RACE reads through MiXCR, storing one row per CDR3 protein. This sample has hundreds of thousands of distinct CDR3 sequences, with around an eighth found just once. This specimen consisted of PBMCs, obtained on the day of the yellow fever booster vaccination. The receptor set was obtained from a man aged 30 to 39 who received the YFV17D yellow fever vaccine. Both conserved end residues are part of each CDR3. A D gene is named only where the DNA matches it firmly. Expanded clones are given a class, and other clones once, few, many or no size at all.

CDR3: CASKTSNTEAFF
DNA: TGTGCCAGCAAGACCAGTAACACTGAAGCTTTCTTT
size: .
J: TRBJ1-1
V: TRBV5-4
D: .

CDR3: CATRFGGSAKNIQYF
DNA: TGTGCCACCCGCTTCGGGGGCAGCGCCAAAAACATTCAGTACTTC
size: few
J: TRBJ2-4
V: TRBV5-6
D: .

CDR3: CSATRRELSTDTQYF
DNA: TGCAGTGCAACCCGGCGGGAGTTGAGCACAGATACGCAGTATTTT
size: .
J: TRBJ2-3
V: TRBV20-1
D: TRBD2

CDR3: CASSPARDRFYEQYF
DNA: TGTGCCAGCTCACCGGCCAGGGATAGGTTCTACGAGCAGTACTTC
size: .
J: TRBJ2-7
V: TRBV18
D: .

CDR3: CASSGYSRGQETQYF
DNA: TGTGCCAGCAGTGGATATAGCCGGGGACAAGAGACCCAGTACTTC
size: few
J: TRBJ2-5
V: TRBV12-3/TRBV12-4
D: .

CDR3: CASSPLLGTQYF
DNA: TGTGCCAGCAGTCCCCTCTTGGGTACGCAGTATTTT
size: many
J: TRBJ2-3
V: TRBV28
D: .

CDR3: CATSDPTGGGPYNEQFF
DNA: TGTGCCACCAGTGACCCCACGGGGGGAGGACCTTACAATGAGCAGTTCTTC
size: few
J: TRBJ2-1
V: TRBV24-1
D: TRBD2

CDR3: CASGSSIGGSYGYTF
DNA: TGTGCTAGTGGTTCCTCCATTGGGGGTTCCTATGGCTACACCTTC
size: .
J: TRBJ1-2
V: TRBV12-5
D: .

CDR3: CATSDLGTSATGELFF
DNA: TGTGCCACCAGTGACTTGGGGACTAGTGCCACCGGGGAGCTGTTTTTT
size: .
J: TRBJ2-2
V: TRBV24-1
D: TRBD2

CDR3: CASDQGASNSDTQYF
DNA: TGTGCCAGCGACCAGGGGGCATCCAACTCCGATACGCAGTATTTT
size: few
J: TRBJ2-3
V: TRBV6-1
D: TRBD1

CDR3: CASPPSGRAADEQFF
DNA: TGTGCCAGCCCTCCCAGCGGGAGGGCCGCGGATGAGCAGTTCTTC
size: .
J: TRBJ2-1
V: TRBV28
D: TRBD2

CDR3: CSVAGTFTDTQYF
DNA: TGCAGCGTTGCGGGAACCTTCACAGATACGCAGTATTTT
size: .
J: TRBJ2-3
V: TRBV29-1
D: .

CDR3: CASSEAVYGYTF
DNA: TGTGCCAGCAGTGAAGCAGTCTATGGCTACACCTTC
size: .
J: TRBJ1-2
V: TRBV25-1
D: .

CDR3: CASSFPTSSRELFF
DNA: TGTGCCAGCAGTTTCCCCACTAGTTCCCGGGAGCTGTTTTTT
size: .
J: TRBJ2-2
V: TRBV28
D: .

CDR3: CSAGQGGNIQYF
DNA: TGCAGCGCAGGACAGGGGGGAAACATTCAGTACTTC
size: many
J: TRBJ2-4
V: TRBV29-1
D: TRBD1

CDR3: CASSKLVGGSYEQYF
DNA: TGTGCCAGCAGCAAACTAGTCGGGGGCTCCTACGAGCAGTACTTC
size: few
J: TRBJ2-7
V: TRBV6-1
D: .

CDR3: CASSPRWRTSVSGEQFF
DNA: TGTGCCAGCAGCCCCAGGTGGAGGACTAGCGTCTCGGGAGAGCAGTTCTTC
size: few
J: TRBJ2-1
V: TRBV11-1
D: TRBD2

CDR3: CASTLGRNNYGYTF
DNA: TGTGCCAGCACCTTGGGGCGCAACAACTATGGCTACACCTTC
size: .
J: TRBJ1-2
V: TRBV28
D: .

CDR3: CALSGGHSSYNEQFF
DNA: TGTGCCCTAAGTGGGGGGCACTCCTCCTACAATGAGCAGTTCTTC
size: many
J: TRBJ2-1
V: TRBV30
D: .

CDR3: CSVGKTYEQYF
DNA: TGCAGCGTTGGGAAGACCTACGAGCAGTACTTC
size: .
J: TRBJ2-7
V: TRBV29-1
D: .

CDR3: CAISWDRTYEQYF
DNA: TGTGCCATCAGCTGGGACAGGACCTACGAGCAGTACTTC
size: .
J: TRBJ2-7
V: TRBV10-3
D: TRBD1

CDR3: CASSEGGERSYNEQFF
DNA: TGTGCCAGCAGTGAAGGTGGCGAGCGGTCCTACAATGAGCAGTTCTTC
size: .
J: TRBJ2-1
V: TRBV2
D: .

CDR3: CASSQSGFSYNEQFF
DNA: TGCGCCAGCAGTCAATCTGGGTTTTCCTACAATGAGCAGTTCTTC
size: .
J: TRBJ2-1
V: TRBV23-1
D: .

CDR3: CASSFAGQAYGYTF
DNA: TGTGCCAGCAGTTTCGCGGGACAGGCCTATGGCTACACCTTC
size: few
J: TRBJ1-2
V: TRBV12-3/TRBV12-4
D: TRBD1

CDR3: CSASAHGGAQETQYF
DNA: TGCAGTGCTAGTGCCCACGGCGGGGCCCAAGAGACCCAGTACTTC
size: once
J: TRBJ2-5
V: TRBV20-1
D: .

CDR3: CSVGHLGGTDTQYF
DNA: TGCAGCGTTGGCCACCTGGGGGGCACAGATACGCAGTATTTT
size: few
J: TRBJ2-3
V: TRBV29-1
D: .

CDR3: CSAPGWARAYEQYF
DNA: TGCAGTGCGCCCGGATGGGCTCGCGCCTACGAGCAGTACTTC
size: .
J: TRBJ2-7
V: TRBV20-1
D: .

CDR3: CASSSLPYGMGNTIYF
DNA: TGTGCCAGCAGTTCTTTACCCTACGGCATGGGAAACACCATATATTTT
size: .
J: TRBJ1-3
V: TRBV27
D: .

CDR3: CASSFTKQGWTEAFF
DNA: TGCGCCAGCAGCTTCACTAAACAGGGCTGGACTGAAGCTTTCTTT
size: few
J: TRBJ1-1
V: TRBV5-1
D: .

CDR3: CSASGDSGREQYF
DNA: TGCAGTGCTAGCGGTGACTCAGGGCGCGAGCAGTACTTC
size: .
J: TRBJ2-7
V: TRBV20-1
D: .

CDR3: CASSEWGLSGSPEAFF
DNA: TGTGCCAGCAGTGAATGGGGGCTCTCGGGGTCTCCTGAAGCTTTCTTT
size: few
J: TRBJ1-1
V: TRBV6-1
D: .

CDR3: CASSLRYREVEQFF
DNA: TGCGCCAGCAGCTTGAGGTACAGGGAGGTTGAGCAGTTCTTC
size: few
J: TRBJ2-1
V: TRBV5-1
D: .

CDR3: CASSLGTSGSAKNIQYF
DNA: TGCGCCAGCAGCTTGGGGACTAGCGGGAGCGCCAAAAACATTCAGTACTTC
size: few
J: TRBJ2-4
V: TRBV5-1
D: TRBD2

CDR3: CSAPGLAGSGELFF
DNA: TGCAGCGCTCCGGGACTAGCGGGATCCGGGGAGCTGTTTTTT
size: .
J: TRBJ2-2
V: TRBV29-1
D: TRBD2

CDR3: CACSGTSGPGELFF
DNA: TGTGCCTGCTCTGGGACTAGCGGGCCCGGGGAGCTGTTTTTT
size: once
J: TRBJ2-2
V: TRBV30
D: TRBD2

CDR3: CASSLPGGGMPETQYF
DNA: TGTGCCAGCAGCCTCCCAGGCGGCGGGATGCCGGAGACCCAGTACTTC
size: .
J: TRBJ2-5
V: TRBV11-2
D: .

CDR3: CASSITSGGNYEQYF
DNA: TGTGCCAGCAGCATCACTAGCGGGGGCAATTACGAGCAGTACTTC
size: few
J: TRBJ2-7
V: TRBV7-9
D: TRBD2

CDR3: CASSRLGTGGTEAFF
DNA: TGTGCCAGCAGTCGGCTAGGGACAGGGGGCACTGAAGCTTTCTTT
size: .
J: TRBJ1-1
V: TRBV6-2/TRBV6-3
D: TRBD1

CDR3: CASSLGMVGNTIYF
DNA: TGTGCCAGCAGCTTGGGAATGGTTGGAAACACCATATATTTT
size: few
J: TRBJ1-3
V: TRBV5-6
D: .

CDR3: CSADRDSYEQYF
DNA: TGCAGTGCTGACAGGGATAGCTACGAGCAGTACTTC
size: few
J: TRBJ2-7
V: TRBV20-1
D: TRBD1

CDR3: CASRTSGTGSDTQYF
DNA: TGTGCCAGCAGGACCTCCGGGACAGGGTCAGATACGCAGTATTTT
size: .
J: TRBJ2-3
V: TRBV2
D: TRBD1

CDR3: CASSYAGRASNEQFF
DNA: TGTGCCAGCAGTTATGCCGGGAGGGCCAGCAATGAGCAGTTCTTC
size: .
J: TRBJ2-1
V: TRBV6-2/TRBV6-3
D: TRBD2

CDR3: CASSLRVAGELFF
DNA: TGTGCCAGCAGCCTCAGGGTCGCCGGGGAGCTGTTTTTT
size: few
J: TRBJ2-2
V: TRBV27
D: .

CDR3: CASSPLGSGETQYF
DNA: TGTGCCAGCAGCCCCTTGGGGAGCGGAGAGACCCAGTACTTC
size: .
J: TRBJ2-5
V: TRBV7-3
D: .

CDR3: CASRLGSTEAFF
DNA: TGTGCCAGCAGGTTAGGGAGCACTGAAGCTTTCTTT
size: .
J: TRBJ1-1
V: TRBV28
D: .

CDR3: CATSGDLTDQPQHF
DNA: TGTGCCACCAGCGGGGACCTAACCGATCAGCCCCAGCATTTT
size: few
J: TRBJ1-5
V: TRBV15
D: .

CDR3: CASSRWVVGDPPEQYF
DNA: TGCGCCAGCAGCCGTTGGGTCGTGGGGGACCCCCCCGAGCAGTACTTC
size: few
J: TRBJ2-7
V: TRBV4-3
D: .

CDR3: CASSLTPGQGAEGYTF
DNA: TGCGCCAGCAGCTTGACACCGGGACAGGGGGCGGAAGGCTACACCTTC
size: .
J: TRBJ1-2
V: TRBV5-1
D: TRBD1

CDR3: CASSLVGPRDQTRRFQETQYF
DNA: TGCGCCAGCAGCTTGGTAGGGCCCAGGGATCAGACAAGGCGATTCCAAGAGACCCAGTACTTC
size: .
J: TRBJ2-5
V: TRBV5-1
D: .

CDR3: CSARSRTSGTSYNEQFF
DNA: TGCAGTGCTCGTAGTCGGACTAGCGGGACCTCCTACAATGAGCAGTTCTTC
size: .
J: TRBJ2-1
V: TRBV20-1
D: TRBD2

CDR3: CASSLAGLITDTQYF
DNA: TGTGCCAGCAGCTTAGCGGGCTTAATCACAGATACGCAGTATTTT
size: many
J: TRBJ2-3
V: TRBV7-9
D: .

CDR3: CASSFSGTGDETQYF
DNA: TGCGCCAGCAGCTTCTCCGGGACAGGGGACGAGACCCAGTACTTC
size: .
J: TRBJ2-5
V: TRBV5-1
D: TRBD1

CDR3: CASRLAGGARCRNEQFF
DNA: TGTGCAAGTCGCTTAGCGGGGGGGGCACGGTGTCGGAATGAGCAGTTCTTC
size: .
J: TRBJ2-1
V: TRBV12-2
D: .

CDR3: CAISERHSDTQYF
DNA: TGTGCCATCAGTGAGAGACACTCGGATACGCAGTATTTT
size: .
J: TRBJ2-3
V: TRBV10-3
D: .